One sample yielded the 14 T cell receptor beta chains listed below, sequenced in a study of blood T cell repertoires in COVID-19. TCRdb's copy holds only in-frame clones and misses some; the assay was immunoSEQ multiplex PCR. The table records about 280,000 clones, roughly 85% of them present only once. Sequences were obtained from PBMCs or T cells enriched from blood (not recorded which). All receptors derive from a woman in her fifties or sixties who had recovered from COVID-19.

The CDR3 here is CASSLNTGLSIGGYTF. For the CDR3, the DNA is TGTGCCAGCAGCTTGAACACAGGCTTATCGATTGGCGGCTACACCTTC. This sequence joins TRBV13 and TRBJ1-2, with TRBD1 as a possible D gene (5 bases). Germline V CDR1 and CDR2: PRHDT, FYEKMQ (reference sequence). CDR3 length equals 16 residues. Trimming took 3 bases from V and 8 from J, leaving 22 bases between them. Full variable domain (remainder filled in from reference TRBV13 and TRBJ1-2): AAGVIQSPRHLIKEKRETATLKCYPIPRHDTVYWYQQGPGQDPQFLISFYEKMQSDKGSIPDRFSAQQFSDYHSELNMSSLELGDSALYFCASSLNTGLSIGGYTFGSGTRLTVV.

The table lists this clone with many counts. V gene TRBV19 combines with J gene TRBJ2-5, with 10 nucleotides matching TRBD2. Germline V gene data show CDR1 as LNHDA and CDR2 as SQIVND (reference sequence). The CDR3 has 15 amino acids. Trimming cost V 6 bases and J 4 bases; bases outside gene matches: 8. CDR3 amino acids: CASRALAGGGETQYF. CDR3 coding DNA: TGTGCCAGTAGGGCTTTAGCGGGAGGAGGAGAGACCCAGTACTTC.

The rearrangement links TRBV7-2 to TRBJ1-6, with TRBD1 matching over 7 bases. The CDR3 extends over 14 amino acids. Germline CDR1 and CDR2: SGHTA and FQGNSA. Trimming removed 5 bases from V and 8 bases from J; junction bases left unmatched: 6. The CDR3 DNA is TGTGCCAGCAGCCCGACAGGGTACGATTCACCCCTCCACTTT. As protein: CASSPTGYDSPLHF.

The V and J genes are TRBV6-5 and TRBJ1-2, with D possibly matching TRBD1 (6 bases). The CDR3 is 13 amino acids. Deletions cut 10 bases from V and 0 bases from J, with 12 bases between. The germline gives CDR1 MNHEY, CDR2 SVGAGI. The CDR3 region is CATQDSSNYGYTF. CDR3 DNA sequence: TGTGCCACACAGGACAGCTCTAACTATGGCTACACCTTC.

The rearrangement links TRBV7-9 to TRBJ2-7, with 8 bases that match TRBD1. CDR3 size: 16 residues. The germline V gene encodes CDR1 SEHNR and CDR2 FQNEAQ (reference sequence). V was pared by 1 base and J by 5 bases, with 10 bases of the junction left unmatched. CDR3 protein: CASSLGRGDRRDEQYF. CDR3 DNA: TGTGCCAGCAGCTTAGGTCGTGGGGACAGGCGCGACGAGCAGTACTTC.

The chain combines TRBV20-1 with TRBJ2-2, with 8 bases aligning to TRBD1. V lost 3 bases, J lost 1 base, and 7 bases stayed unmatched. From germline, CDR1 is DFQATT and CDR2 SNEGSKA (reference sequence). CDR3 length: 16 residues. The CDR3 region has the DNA TGCAGTGCTAGTGAAACCGGGACAGGGAACACCGGGGAGCTGTTTTTT. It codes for CSASETGTGNTGELFF.

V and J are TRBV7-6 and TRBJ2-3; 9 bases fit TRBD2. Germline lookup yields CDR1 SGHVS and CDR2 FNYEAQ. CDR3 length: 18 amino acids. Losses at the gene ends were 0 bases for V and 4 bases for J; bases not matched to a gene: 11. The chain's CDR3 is CASSLAVRGGRAADTQYF. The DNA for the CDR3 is TGTGCCAGCAGCTTAGCGGTCCGGGGCGGGAGGGCCGCAGATACGCAGTATTTT.

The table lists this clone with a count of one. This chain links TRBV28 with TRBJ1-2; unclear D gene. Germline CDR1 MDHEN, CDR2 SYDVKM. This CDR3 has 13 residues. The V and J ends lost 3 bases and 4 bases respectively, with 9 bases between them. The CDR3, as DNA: TGTGCCAGCAGTTTTAACAACCTCTATGGCTACACCTTC. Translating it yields CASSFNNLYGYTF.

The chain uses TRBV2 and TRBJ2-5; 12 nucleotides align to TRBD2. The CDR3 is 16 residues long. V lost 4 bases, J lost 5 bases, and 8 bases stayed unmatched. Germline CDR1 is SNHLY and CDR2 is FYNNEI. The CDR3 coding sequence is TGTGCCAGCAGTGTTACTAGCGGGGGGCCAGGGGAGACCCAGTACTTC. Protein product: CASSVTSGGPGETQYF.

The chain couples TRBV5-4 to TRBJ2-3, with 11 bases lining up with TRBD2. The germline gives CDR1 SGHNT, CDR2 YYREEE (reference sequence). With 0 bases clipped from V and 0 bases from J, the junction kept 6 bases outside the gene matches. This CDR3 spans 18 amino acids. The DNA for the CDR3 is TGTGCCAGCAGCTTGGCCTGGGGACTAGCGGCTAGCACAGATACGCAGTATTTT. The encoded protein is CASSLAWGLAASTDTQYF.

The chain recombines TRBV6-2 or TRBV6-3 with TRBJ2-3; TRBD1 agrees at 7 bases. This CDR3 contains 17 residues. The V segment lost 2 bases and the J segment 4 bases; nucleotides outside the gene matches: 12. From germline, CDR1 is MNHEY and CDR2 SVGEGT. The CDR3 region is CASSYLPRAGGSDTQYF. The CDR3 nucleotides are TGTGCCAGCAGTTACCTACCGCGAGCAGGGGGATCAGATACGCAGTATTTT.

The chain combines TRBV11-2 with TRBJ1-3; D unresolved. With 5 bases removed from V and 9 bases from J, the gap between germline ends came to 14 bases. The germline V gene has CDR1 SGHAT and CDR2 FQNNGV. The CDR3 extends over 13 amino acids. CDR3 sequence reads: CASSRDWAGTIYF. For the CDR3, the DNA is TGTGCCAGCAGCCGAGATTGGGCGGGCACCATATATTTT.

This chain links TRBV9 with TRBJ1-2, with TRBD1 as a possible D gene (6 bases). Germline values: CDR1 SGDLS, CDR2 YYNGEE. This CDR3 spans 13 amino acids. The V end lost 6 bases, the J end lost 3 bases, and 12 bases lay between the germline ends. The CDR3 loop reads CASNRDTDYGYTF. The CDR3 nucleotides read TGTGCCAGCAATAGGGACACCGACTATGGCTACACCTTC.

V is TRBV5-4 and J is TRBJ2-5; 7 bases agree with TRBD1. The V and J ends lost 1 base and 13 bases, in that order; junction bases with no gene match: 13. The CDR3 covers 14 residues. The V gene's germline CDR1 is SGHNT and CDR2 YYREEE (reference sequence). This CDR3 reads CASSLNGQDSRLYF. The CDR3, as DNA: TGTGCCAGCAGCTTGAATGGACAGGACAGTCGGTTGTACTTC.